This TCR beta chain was recovered during a study of shared clonotypes between healthy human individuals. Execution of the assay was at deep level. The data were produced by immunoSEQ multiplex PCR, yet TCRdb's version contains in-frame clones alone and is incomplete. The sample holds about 1.4 million clones; 95% to 97% are singletons and the top ten take 1.2%. Trimming cost V 5 bases and J 0 bases; bases outside gene matches: 7. There are 17 residues in the CDR3. Per the germline V gene, CDR1 is SEHNR and CDR2 is FQNEAQ (reference sequence). Material: naive CD4+ T cells sorted from blood. The subset denotes: CD45RA+ positively selected. The clonotype originates from a man in his thirties or forties in good health. The gene calls are TRBV7-9 and TRBJ2-6, with 7 nucleotides matching TRBD1. CDR3 sequence (DNA): TGTGCCAGCAGCAAACAGGGGCCCGGCTCTGGGGCCAACGTCCTGACTTTC. Translating gives CASSKQGPGSGANVLTF.